Given below is one T cell receptor beta chain in context. Its antigen is currently unknown. The libraries were made with immunoSEQ v3. Profiled with immunoSEQ multiplex PCR; TCRdb holds only in-frame clones, not every one. The table shows 50,000 to 60,000 clones, with 55% to 75% occurring only once. The data were obtained in a study of TIL therapy for anti-PD-1-resistant metastatic lung cancer. Time point meaning: pre-treatment sample, taken before nivolumab and TIL therapy. Pleural nodules or supraclavicular lymph nodes made up most of the excised metastases sampled. Adults with stage 4 NSCLC were enrolled in a phase I trial. Whole-study results and caveats: TIL cultures after expansion showed higher clonality and lower diversity than baseline tumor (median about 6% vs 30%). Many TIL product clones were absent from baseline tumor, suggesting clonal contraction.

The CDR3 has 15 residues. Looked up from germline, CDR1 is SGHRS and CDR2 is YFSETQ. The V and J ends lost 4 bases and 4 bases respectively, with 15 bases between them. The rearrangement links TRBV5-1 to TRBJ2-1, with a possible D match to TRBD2 (6 bases). The sample in question was tumor tissue, obtained at baseline. The clonotype comes from a person between 25 and 79 years old with non-small cell lung cancer. The CDR3 coding sequence is TGCGCCAGCAGCGGAGGCCGGGAGCTTTACAATGAGCAGTTCTTC. It translates to CASSGGRELYNEQFF.